This entry lists 11 T cell receptor beta chains sequenced from one sample in a study of graft-versus-host responses after intestinal transplantation. Antigens for these TCRs are unknown. Clones were read by immunoSEQ multiplex PCR, and TCRdb kept only the in-frame ones, dropping some. The repertoire holds fewer than 90,000 clones, with 94% as singletons. This material consisted of unstimulated CD4+ T cells sorted from spleen or lymph node cells, taken before transplant. The receptors come from a human donor who was the organ donor for an intestinal transplant.

In DNA, the CDR3 is TGTGCCAGCAGTTTAGGGTCGGTCAATCAGCCCCAGCATTTT. This encodes CASSLGSVNQPQHF. V is TRBV28 and J is TRBJ1-5; no reliable D call. The V end was cut by 2 bases, the J end by 3 bases, with 8 bases between. CDR3 length equals 14 residues. Germline V gene data show CDR1 as MDHEN and CDR2 as SYDVKM.

The CDR3 region has the DNA TGTGCCAGCAGCGACCCCCGGCTAAGCACAGATACGCAGTATTTT. Protein sequence: CASSDPRLSTDTQYF. This chain uses TRBV7-9 with TRBJ2-3; D is unresolved. CDR3 length: 15 amino acids. V shed 5 bases and J shed 0 bases, with 12 bases lying between them. Looked up from germline, CDR1 is SEHNR and CDR2 is FQNEAQ (reference sequence).

This clone is a singleton in its sample. This rearrangement joins TRBV5-1 to TRBJ1-1, with D possibly matching TRBD1 (6 bases). This CDR3 is 14 amino acids long. Germline CDR1 SGHRS, CDR2 YFSETQ. The V and J ends lost 4 bases and 5 bases respectively, with 15 bases between them. CDR3 in DNA: TGCGCCAGCAGCACTGTCGGGGGGCGAACTGAAGCTTTCTTT. Translating it yields CASSTVGGRTEAFF.

J is TRBJ1-2 and V is TRBV30; D call uncertain. Germline values: CDR1 GTSNPN, CDR2 SVGIG (reference sequence). The CDR3 consists of 14 residues. V was shortened by 0 bases and J by 0 bases, with 8 bases between the two germline ends. The CDR3 DNA is TGTGCCTGGAGTGTTGGGGTAGCTAACTATGGCTACACCTTC. The encoded protein is CAWSVGVANYGYTF.

CDR3 sequence reads: CASSLAASTDTQYF. In nucleotides, the CDR3 is TGCGCCAGCAGCTTGGCCGCCTCCACAGATACGCAGTATTTT. The V gene is TRBV5-1, the J gene TRBJ2-3, with D hard to call. CDR3 size: 14 residues. V dropped 0 bases and J dropped 2 bases, with 7 bases sitting between them. Per the germline V gene, CDR1 is SGHRS and CDR2 is YFSETQ. The complete variable domain, with remaining parts taken from reference TRBV5-1 and TRBJ2-3, reads KAGVTQTPRYLIKTRGQQVTLSCSPISGHRSVSWYQQTPGQGLQFLFEYFSETQRNKGNFPGRFSGRQFSNSRSEMNVSTLELGDSALYLCASSLAASTDTQYFGPGTRLTVL.

V and J are TRBV6-5 and TRBJ1-1, with TRBD1 identical over 9 bases. Germline trimming cut 5 bases from V and 2 bases from J; bases unmatched to any gene: 6. Per the germline V gene, CDR1 is MNHEY and CDR2 is SVGAGI. The CDR3 sequence is 15 residues long. CDR3 sequence reads: CASSKGQGSNTEAFF. In nucleotides, the CDR3 is TGTGCCAGCAGTAAAGGACAGGGGTCAAACACTGAAGCTTTCTTT.

The chain combines TRBV2 with TRBJ1-5, with no clear D. Germline V gene data show CDR1 as SNHLY and CDR2 as FYNNEI. Trimming removed 6 bases at V and 6 bases at J, with 9 bases between. The CDR3 runs 12 residues. CDR3 loop: CASRKGGQPQHF. The CDR3 DNA reads TGTGCCAGCAGAAAGGGCGGTCAGCCCCAGCATTTT.

The genes are TRBV6-5 and TRBJ2-2; 7 bases match TRBD1. The J segment lost 1 base and the V segment lost 7 bases, leaving 6 bases of the junction unmatched. From germline, CDR1 is MNHEY and CDR2 SVGAGI. This CDR3 is 15 amino acids long. The CDR3 spells CASTLGQVNTGELFF. CDR3 sequence (DNA): TGTGCCAGCACCCTCGGACAGGTGAACACCGGGGAGCTGTTTTTT.

This clone was observed a single time. The CDR3 sequence: CASSERGGTASDYGYTF. CDR3 coding DNA: TGTGCCAGCAGCGAACGAGGCGGGACAGCTTCTGACTATGGCTACACCTTC. The chain recombines TRBV9 with TRBJ1-2; 7 bases align to TRBD1. This CDR3 is 17 amino acids long. CDR1 is SGDLS, CDR2 YYNGEE, per germline. V shed 3 bases, J shed 3 bases, and the junction held 14 bases outside the gene matches.

This chain connects TRBV6-6 to TRBJ1-1; possible D gene TRBD1, 6 bases. The germline V gene encodes CDR1 MNHNY and CDR2 SVGAGI (reference sequence). V lost 2 bases and J lost 5, with 12 bases in between. The CDR3 extends over 14 amino acids. CDR3 nucleotides: TGTGCCAGCAGTTACGTGGGGGCTTCAACTGAAGCTTTCTTT. Translated: CASSYVGASTEAFF.

A single count supports this clone. J is TRBJ1-2 and V is TRBV29-1; 8 positions agree with TRBD1. V gave up 3 bases and J gave up 4 bases; unmatched junction bases: 4. CDR3 size: 13 residues. Germline CDR1 is SQVTM and CDR2 is ANQGSEA. The CDR3 region is CSVDRGRTYGYTF. As DNA, the CDR3 is TGCAGCGTTGACAGGGGGCGCACCTATGGCTACACCTTC.